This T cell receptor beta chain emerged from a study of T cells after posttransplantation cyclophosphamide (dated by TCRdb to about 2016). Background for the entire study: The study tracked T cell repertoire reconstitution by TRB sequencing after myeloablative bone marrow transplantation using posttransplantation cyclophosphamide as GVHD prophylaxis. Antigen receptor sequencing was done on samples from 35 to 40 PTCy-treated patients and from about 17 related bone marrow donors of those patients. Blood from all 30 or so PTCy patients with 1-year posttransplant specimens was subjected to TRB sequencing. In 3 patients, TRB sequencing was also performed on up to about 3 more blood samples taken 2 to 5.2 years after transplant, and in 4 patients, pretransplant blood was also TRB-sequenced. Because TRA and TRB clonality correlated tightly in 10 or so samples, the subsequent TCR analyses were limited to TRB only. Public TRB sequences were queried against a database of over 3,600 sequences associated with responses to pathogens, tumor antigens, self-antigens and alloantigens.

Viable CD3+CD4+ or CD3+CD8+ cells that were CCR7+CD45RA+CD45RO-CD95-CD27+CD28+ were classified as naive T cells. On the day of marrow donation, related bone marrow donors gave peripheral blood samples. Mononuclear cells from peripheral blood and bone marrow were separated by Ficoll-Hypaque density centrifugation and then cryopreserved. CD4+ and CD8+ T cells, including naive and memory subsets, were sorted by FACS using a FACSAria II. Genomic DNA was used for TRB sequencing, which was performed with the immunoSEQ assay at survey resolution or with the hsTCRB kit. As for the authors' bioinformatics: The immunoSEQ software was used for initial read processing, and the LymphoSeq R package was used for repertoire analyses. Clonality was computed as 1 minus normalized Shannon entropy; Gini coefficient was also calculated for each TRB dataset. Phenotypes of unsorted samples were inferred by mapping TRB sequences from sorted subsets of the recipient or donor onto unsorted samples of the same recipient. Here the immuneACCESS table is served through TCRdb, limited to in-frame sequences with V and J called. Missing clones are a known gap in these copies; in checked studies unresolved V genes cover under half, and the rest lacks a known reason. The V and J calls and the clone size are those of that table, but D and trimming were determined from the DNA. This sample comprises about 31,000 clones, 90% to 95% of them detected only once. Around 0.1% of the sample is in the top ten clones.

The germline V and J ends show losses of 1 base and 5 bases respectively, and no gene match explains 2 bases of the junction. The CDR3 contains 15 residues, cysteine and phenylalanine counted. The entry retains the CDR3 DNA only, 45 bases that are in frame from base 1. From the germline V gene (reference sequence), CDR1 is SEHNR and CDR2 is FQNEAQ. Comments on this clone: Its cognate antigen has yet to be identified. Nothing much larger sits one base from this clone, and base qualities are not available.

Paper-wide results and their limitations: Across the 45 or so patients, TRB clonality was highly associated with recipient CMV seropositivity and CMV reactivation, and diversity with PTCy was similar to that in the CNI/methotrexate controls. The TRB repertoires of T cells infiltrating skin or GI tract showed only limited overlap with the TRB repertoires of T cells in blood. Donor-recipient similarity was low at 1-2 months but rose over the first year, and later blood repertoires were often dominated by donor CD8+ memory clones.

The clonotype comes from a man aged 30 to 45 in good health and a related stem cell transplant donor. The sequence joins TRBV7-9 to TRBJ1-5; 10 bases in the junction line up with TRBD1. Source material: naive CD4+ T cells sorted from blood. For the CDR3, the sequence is CASSLGDRGHQPQHF. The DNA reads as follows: TGTGCCAGCAGCTTAGGGGACAGGGGACATCAGCCCCAGCATTTT.